Detailed here is one T cell receptor (beta chain). Its matching antigen is unknown. The entry originates in a study of cytomegalovirus exposure and HLA in healthy donors. Study outcomes and limitations: HLA alleles showed associations with some 17,000 TCR beta sequences in a later analysis, at a 0.05 false discovery rate.

The donors were healthy bone marrow donors. Use of 60 Vbeta and 13 Jbeta primers characterized the PCR. TCRdb's copy holds only in-frame clones and misses some; the assay was immunoSEQ multiplex PCR. The data show roughly 180,000 clones, approximately 80% seen once. Sequencing was performed on PBMCs. The origin of this receptor is a boy under 10 years old in good health and CMV-seronegative.

The CDR3 spells CASSQDLAGGRNTQYF. CDR3 nucleotide sequence: TGCGCCAGCAGCCAAGATCTGGCGGGGGGGAGGAATACGCAGTATTTT. The chain couples TRBV4-3 to TRBJ2-3, with 9 bases identical to TRBD2. CDR1 and CDR2 (germline): LGHNA, YSLEER. The CDR3 is 16 amino acids. With 0 bases clipped from V and 7 bases from J, the junction kept 8 bases outside the gene matches.